The 9 T cell receptor beta chains given below trace back to one sample, sequenced in a study of cytomegalovirus exposure and HLA in healthy donors. Assay: immunoSEQ multiplex PCR; the TCRdb copy retains only in-frame clones and omits some. The sample contains roughly 60,000 clones, 91% of which appear only once. The source material was PBMCs. The receptors here all came from a young woman in good health and CMV-seronegative.

The chain employs TRBV6-5 and TRBJ2-1; 10 bases agree with TRBD2. The CDR3 length is 14 residues. Germline V CDR1 and CDR2: MNHEY, SVGAGI. With V trimmed by 2 bases and J by 9 bases, 4 bases remained unmatched. In DNA, the CDR3 is TGTGCCAGCAGTTACGGGACTAGCGTTAGTGAGCAGTTCTTC. As protein: CASSYGTSVSEQFF.

The chain recombines TRBV5-6 with TRBJ2-7; D gene unclear. V was shortened by 4 bases and J by 10 bases, with 12 bases between the two germline ends. The CDR3 spans 11 residues. Per germline, CDR1 SGHDT and CDR2 YYEEEE. DNA for the CDR3: TGTGCCAGCAGCGCAACTCTGAGACAGTACTTC. It translates to CASSATLRQYF.

This chain uses TRBV9 with TRBJ2-3, with 7 positions matching TRBD2. Germline CDR1 reads SGDLS; CDR2 reads YYNGEE. The V and J ends lost 4 bases and 2 bases, in that order; junction bases with no gene match: 16. This CDR3 comprises 18 residues. The CDR3 sequence is CASSSSEASGTDTDTQYF. The CDR3 nucleotides read TGTGCCAGCAGCTCCTCCGAAGCTAGCGGCACAGACACAGATACGCAGTATTTT.

This clone was detected only a few times. Here the CDR3 reads CASSLSAGVQPQHF. The CDR3, as DNA: TGTGCCAGCAGTTTATCCGCGGGGGTTCAGCCCCAGCATTTT. The J gene is TRBJ1-5, the V gene TRBV27; D is possibly TRBD1 (5 bases). The CDR3 sequence is 14 residues long. Germline assignment: CDR1 MNHEY and CDR2 SMNVEV (reference sequence). V was trimmed by 0 bases and J by 6 bases, leaving 9 bases between them.

This chain connects TRBV27 to TRBJ2-7; 8 bases fit TRBD1. CDR1 and CDR2 (germline): MNHEY, SMNVEV (reference sequence). The CDR3 has 13 amino acids. V lost 4 bases to trimming and J lost 3 bases; unmatched junction nucleotides: 2. CDR3 bases: TGTGCCAGCAGTTCAGGACAGGGCTACGAGCAGTACTTC. Its translation: CASSSGQGYEQYF.

The V gene is TRBV9, the J gene TRBJ2-7; weak D call: TRBD2 (5 bases). The V gene lost 0 bases and the J gene lost 4 bases, with 14 bases spanning the gap. The CDR3 covers 15 residues. CDR1 and CDR2 (germline): SGDLS, YYNGEE. The CDR3 nucleotides read TGTGCCAGCAGCGTAGGAGGAGGTACACTGTACGAGCAGTACTTC. Translation: CASSVGGGTLYEQYF.

The chain employs TRBV18 and TRBJ2-1; 7 bases match TRBD2. Unmatched junction bases numbered 11, after V lost 3 bases and J lost 0 bases. The CDR3 consists of 18 residues. Germline V gene data show CDR1 as KGHSH and CDR2 as LQKENI. The CDR3 nucleotides read TGTGCCAGCTCACCTAGACCTACTAGCGCCAGCTCCTACAATGAGCAGTTCTTC. This gives the protein CASSPRPTSASSYNEQFF.

This chain connects TRBV27 to TRBJ2-7, with 9 bases lining up with TRBD1. From germline, CDR1 is MNHEY and CDR2 SMNVEV (reference sequence). The trim removed 5 bases at V and 3 bases at J, leaving 2 bases unmatched. The CDR3 runs 13 residues. The DNA for the CDR3 is TGTGCCAGCAGTGCGGGACAGGGCTACGAGCAGTACTTC. Translated, it gives CASSAGQGYEQYF.

This chain joins TRBV13 and TRBJ2-2; 7 bases match TRBD2. The CDR3 spans 19 residues. Looked up from germline, CDR1 is PRHDT and CDR2 is FYEKMQ (reference sequence). V shed 5 bases and J 2 bases; nucleotides not matched to a gene: 17. CDR3: CASSPHSPLAEANTGELFF. DNA of the CDR3: TGTGCCAGCAGCCCTCACTCTCCTCTAGCGGAAGCCAACACCGGGGAGCTGTTTTTT. Looking up the rest from reference TRBV13 and TRBJ2-2 gives the full variable domain: AAGVIQSPRHLIKEKRETATLKCYPIPRHDTVYWYQQGPGQDPQFLISFYEKMQSDKGSIPDRFSAQQFSDYHSELNMSSLELGDSALYFCASSPHSPLAEANTGELFFGEGSRLTVL.